This note documents a single T cell receptor beta chain sequence. The antigen remains unidentified. The sample belongs to a study of CD8 T cells in Susac syndrome. Regarding the study as a whole: As the study acknowledged, the number of individuals in its TCR sequencing and HLA analysis was relatively small.

The CDR3 sequence is 13 residues long. CDR1 is SGHNT and CDR2 is YENEEA in the germline V gene. Trimming shortened V by 5 bases and J by 4 bases, and 11 bases separated the two germline ends. The CD8+ and CD4+ T cells were isolated magnetically using a negative isolation approach, whereas the TEMRA cells were enriched by FACS. The authors reverse transcribed roughly 0.5 to 1 ug RNA with random hexamers. TCR beta CDR3 was amplified by immunoSEQ multiplex PCR. This amplification extended across 54 Vbeta and 13 Jbeta segments. MiXCR was run by TCRdb on the immunoSEQ multiplex PCR reads, yielding one entry per CDR3 protein. The table shows roughly 330,000 distinct CDR3 sequences, with 90% to 95% occurring only once.

The sequence derives from a human donor with multiple sclerosis. The V gene is TRBV11-3, the J gene TRBJ1-1; D is uncertain. Input material: CD4+ T cells from PBMCs. CDR3 coding DNA: TGTGCCAGCAGCGTGGCATACCTCACTGAAGCTTTCTTT. Its translation: CASSVAYLTEAFF.